This T cell receptor (beta chain) is from a study of cytomegalovirus exposure and HLA in healthy donors. Study-level points and caveats: Subsequent analysis showed first-cohort TCR clusters tending to co-occur in approximately 120 validation repertoires. The authors enumerated 164 TCR beta chains as linked to cytomegalovirus. It was confirmed in vitro that a few of the CMV-associated chains were specific for CMV antigens.

With respect to this clone: The target antigen is unknown.

The donors were members of the validation cohort comprising roughly 130 subjects, separate from the approximately 710-subject first cohort. Germline CDR1 is SGHTA and CDR2 is FQGNSA. Trimming pared 4 bases from V and 4 bases from J, leaving 8 bases between. The CDR3 has 13 amino acids. The assay was immunoSEQ multiplex PCR, and TCRdb's table has in-frame clones only and misses some. The sample lists fewer than 200,000 clones, about 90% occurring once. The receptor comes from a woman aged 25 to 39 in good health and CMV-seronegative. The sequencing input was PBMCs. The chain has TRBV7-2 and TRBJ2-4, with D uncertain. The CDR3 DNA sequence: TGTGCCAGCAGCTCGGACGCAAAAAACATTCAGTACTTC. It is translated as CASSSDAKNIQYF. The full variable domain, with the rest looked up from reference TRBV7-2 and TRBJ2-4, is GAGVSQSPSNKVTEKGKDVELRCDPISGHTALYWYRQSLGQGLEFLIYFQGNSAPDKSGLPSDRFSAERTGGSVSTLTIQRTQQEDSAVYLCASSSDAKNIQYFGAGTRLSVL.